Described below is a single T cell receptor beta chain sequence and its context. Its target is unknown. This sample was taken from a study of Ad26.COV2.S vaccination and SARS-CoV-2 variants. About the study: Into the muscle, Ad26.COV2.S was dosed once or twice, 56 days apart.

Study observations and caveats: Responses of spike-specific T cells (both CD8+ and CD4+) reportedly showed substantial breadth after vaccination.

As for treatment: around 19 received Ad26.COV2.S at low or high dose, single or two shots; 5 received placebo; per-sample allocation not given. At day 63 after the first vaccine or placebo injection, samples were drawn. An adult aged 18-55 years in Boston served as the donor. The protocol was immunoSEQ multiplex PCR, while the TCRdb copy is restricted to in-frame clones and leaves out a portion. The sample yields a few hundred thousand clones, around 87% seen once. Material: peripheral blood, obtained in a trial of Ad26.COV2.S vaccine versus placebo. The source of this sequence is a person aged 18-65 years who received the Ad26.COV2.S COVID-19 vaccine or a placebo.

CDR3: CSVSRLARDYEQYF. DNA of the CDR3: TGCAGCGTTTCTAGACTAGCGCGAGACTACGAGCAGTACTTC. The rearrangement links TRBV29-1 to TRBJ2-7; 8 bases align to TRBD2. Germline CDR1 is SQVTM and CDR2 is ANQGSEA. Trimming cost V 5 bases and J 3 bases; bases outside gene matches: 9. CDR3 length: 14 amino acids.